The clone carrying this T cell receptor beta chain came up many times. Its target is unknown. The source of the sample is a study of post-analysis software for immune sequencing data. The authors incorporated unique molecular identifiers into the TCR beta cDNA libraries. T cells numbering about 0.95 to 11 million gave rise to roughly 0.5 million cDNA molecules. One entry per CDR3 protein results from TCRdb running MiXCR on the PCR reads. This sample has more than 500,000 distinct CDR3 sequences; 34% occur once, and the top ten carry about 6%. Study findings and constraints: Patients carried a handful of TRBV segments more frequently than controls did, and TRBV5-6, TRBV5-1 and TRBV20-1 were among them. In multiple sclerosis, normalized Chao1 diversity was significantly below that of controls.

Trimming took 1 base from V and 2 from J, leaving 9 bases between them. This CDR3 comprises 15 residues. Per the germline V gene, CDR1 is MGHRA and CDR2 is YSYEKL. V and J are TRBV4-1 and TRBJ2-1; weak D call: TRBD2 (5 bases). The sequenced material came from blood. The origin of this receptor is a girl younger than 18 with multiple sclerosis. CDR3 residues: CASSQAERTYNEQFF. CDR3 in DNA: TGCGCCAGCAGCCAAGCCGAGCGGACCTACAATGAGCAGTTCTTC.